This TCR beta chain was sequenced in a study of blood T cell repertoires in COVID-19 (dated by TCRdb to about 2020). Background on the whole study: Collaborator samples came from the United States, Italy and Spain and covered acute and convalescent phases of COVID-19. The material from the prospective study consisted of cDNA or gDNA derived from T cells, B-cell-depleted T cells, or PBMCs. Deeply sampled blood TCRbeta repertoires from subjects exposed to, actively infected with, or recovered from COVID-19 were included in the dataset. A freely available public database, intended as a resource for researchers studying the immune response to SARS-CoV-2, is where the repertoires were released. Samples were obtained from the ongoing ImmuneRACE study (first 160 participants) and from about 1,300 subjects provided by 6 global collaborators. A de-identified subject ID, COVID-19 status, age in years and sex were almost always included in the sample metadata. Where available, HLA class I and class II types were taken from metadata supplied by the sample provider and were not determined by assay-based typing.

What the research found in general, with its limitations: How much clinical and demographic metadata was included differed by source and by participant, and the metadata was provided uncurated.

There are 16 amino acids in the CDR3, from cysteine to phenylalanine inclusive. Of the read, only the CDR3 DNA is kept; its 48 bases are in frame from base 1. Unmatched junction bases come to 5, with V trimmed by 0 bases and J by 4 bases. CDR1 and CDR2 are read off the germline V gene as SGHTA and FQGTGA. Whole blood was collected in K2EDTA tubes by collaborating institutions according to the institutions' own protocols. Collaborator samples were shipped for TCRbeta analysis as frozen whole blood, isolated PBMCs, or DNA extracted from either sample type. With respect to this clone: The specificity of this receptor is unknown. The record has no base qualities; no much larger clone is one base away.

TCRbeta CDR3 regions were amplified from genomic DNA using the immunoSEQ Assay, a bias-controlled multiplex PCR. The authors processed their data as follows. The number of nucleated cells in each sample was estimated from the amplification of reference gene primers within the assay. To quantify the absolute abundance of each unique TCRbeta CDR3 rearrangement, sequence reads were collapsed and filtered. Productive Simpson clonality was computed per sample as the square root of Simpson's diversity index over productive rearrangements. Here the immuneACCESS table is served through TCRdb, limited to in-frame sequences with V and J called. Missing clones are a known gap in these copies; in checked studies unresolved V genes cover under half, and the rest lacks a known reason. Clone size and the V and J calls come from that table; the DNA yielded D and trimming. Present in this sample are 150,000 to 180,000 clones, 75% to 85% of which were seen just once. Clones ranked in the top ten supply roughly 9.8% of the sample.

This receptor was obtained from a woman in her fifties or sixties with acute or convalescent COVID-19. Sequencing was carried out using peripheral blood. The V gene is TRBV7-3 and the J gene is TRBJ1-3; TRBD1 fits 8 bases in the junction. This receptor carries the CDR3 CASSLTGQGSGNTIYF. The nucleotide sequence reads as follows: TGTGCCAGCAGCTTAACCGGACAGGGATCAGGAAACACCATATATTTT.